This T cell receptor beta chain comes out of a study of cytomegalovirus exposure and HLA in healthy donors. Whole-study results and caveats: The tendency of first-cohort TCR clusters to co-occur in the roughly 110 validation repertoires was identified by a subsequent analysis.

Generated by immunoSEQ multiplex PCR, the TCRdb table keeps only in-frame clones and is missing some. The sample consists of 110,000 or so clones, roughly 82% of them appearing once. The CDR3 totals 14 residues. Germline values: CDR1 SGHRS, CDR2 YFSETQ. V was cut by 4 bases and J by 2 bases, with 12 bases left in between. Notes on this clone: Its antigen is not known.

Sequencing used PBMCs. The V gene is TRBV5-1, the J gene TRBJ1-2; D perhaps matches TRBD1 (5 bases). The clonotype comes from a man between 18 and 35 years old in good health and CMV-seronegative. The CDR3 region has the DNA TGCGCCAGCAGCCTGGGGGGGGTGAACTATGGCTACACCTTC. It encodes CASSLGGVNYGYTF.